This paragraph covers one T cell receptor (beta chain) sequence. Antigen unknown. V gave up 6 bases and J gave up 3 bases, with 11 bases separating them. The CDR3 has 13 residues. Germline loops: CDR1 MNHEY, CDR2 SVGAGI. These data come from a study of T cell responses to AZD1222 COVID-19 vaccine. General study findings and limits: Vaccination with two AZD1222 doses was followed by a rise in Spike-specific TCR breadth and depth.

Only in-frame clones appear in the TCRdb table, and some are missing; sequencing was by immunoSEQ multiplex PCR. The sample holds 84,000 or so clones; 70% to 90% are singletons and the top ten take about 1.4%. The V call is TRBV6-5, the J call TRBJ1-1; D remains ambiguous. The sequenced sample was peripheral blood, obtained on day 0 of AZD1222 vaccination. The receptor was isolated from an adult in good health. For the CDR3, the DNA is TGTGCCAGCAGCGTACAGCGCGACACTGAAGCTTTCTTT. This encodes CASSVQRDTEAFF.